This TCR beta chain is from a study of T cell changes during pregnancy in multiple sclerosis. This table comes from immunoSEQ multiplex PCR, and its TCRdb copy is limited to in-frame clones, with some not included. This table holds around 39,000 clones, 88% found once. The CDR3 loop spans 15 amino acids. In germline, CDR1 is MDHEN, CDR2 SYDVKM. With 5 bases clipped from V and 4 bases from J, the junction kept 7 bases outside the gene matches. This sequence was found in a female donor with multiple sclerosis, enrolled in a pregnancy study. Sequences were derived from CD4+ T cells from peripheral blood mononuclear cells, sampled before pregnancy. The rearrangement joins TRBV28 to TRBJ1-4; 7 nucleotides align to TRBD1. CDR3: CASSPGQHNNEKLFF. In DNA, the CDR3 is TGTGCCAGCAGTCCGGGACAGCATAATAATGAAAAACTGTTTTTT.